These T cell receptor beta chains were read from a single sample in a study of shared clonotypes between healthy human individuals. This table comes from immunoSEQ multiplex PCR, and its TCRdb copy is limited to in-frame clones, with some not included. The profile shows some 1,100,000 clones, about 80% of them singletons. The specimen was memory CD4+ T cells from PBMCs. The source is a man between 18 and 35 years old in good health. Some clones in this sample may be carry-over from other donors' samples. CDR3s include the opening cysteine and the closing phenylalanine or tryptophan. D genes are given only for firm matches. Clone size, where shown, is once, few, many, or a class for clones that have expanded.

V gene,D gene,J gene,clone size,CDR3 length,CDR3 protein,CDR3 DNA
TRBV2,.,TRBJ2-5,many,12,CASRGLKETQYF,TGTGCCAGCAGGGGCTTGAAAGAGACCCAGTACTTC
TRBV7-6,.,TRBJ2-5,few,13,CASSLGQLETQYF,TGTGCCAGCAGCCTTGGACAGTTGGAGACCCAGTACTTC
TRBV6-1,TRBD2,TRBJ2-7,many,18,CASSEARGGLAGYGEQYF,TGTGCCAGCAGTGAAGCGCGGGGGGGACTAGCGGGATATGGGGAGCAGTACTTC
TRBV5-4,.,TRBJ2-3,.,14,CASSLEGGTDTQYF,TGTGCCAGCAGCCTCGAGGGGGGCACAGATACGCAGTATTTT
TRBV11-2,TRBD2,TRBJ2-1,.,17,CASSTRLAGDGGNEQFF,TGTGCCAGCAGCACCCGACTAGCGGGAGACGGGGGCAATGAGCAGTTCTTC
TRBV9,TRBD2,TRBJ2-1,.,16,CASSVTSGGFYNEQFF,TGTGCCAGCAGCGTTACTAGCGGGGGGTTCTACAATGAGCAGTTCTTC
TRBV5-1,.,TRBJ2-7,.,14,CASSYEGSPYEQYF,TGCGCCAGCAGCTATGAGGGGTCACCCTACGAGCAGTACTTC
TRBV29-1,TRBD1,TRBJ2-5,.,14,CSVARQGTQETQYF,TGCAGCGTTGCGAGACAGGGGACCCAAGAGACCCAGTACTTC
TRBV18,.,TRBJ1-4,.,14,CASSLQGIDEKLFF,TGTGCCAGCTCACTCCAGGGTATTGATGAAAAACTGTTTTTT
TRBV29-1,.,TRBJ1-4,.,14,CSVEEVREREKLFF,TGCAGCGTTGAAGAGGTACGGGAGAGAGAAAAACTGTTTTTT
TRBV5-1,.,TRBJ2-1,.,16,CASSLVVGTLYNEQFF,TGCGCCAGCAGCTTGGTTGTGGGGACCCTCTACAATGAGCAGTTCTTC
TRBV10-1,.,TRBJ1-1,.,14,CASSERGGNTEAFF,TGCGCCAGCAGTGAACGCGGAGGGAACACTGAAGCTTTCTTT
TRBV18,.,TRBJ2-7,.,14,CASSRQPYTYEQYF,TGTGCCAGCTCACGGCAGCCTTATACCTACGAGCAGTACTTC
TRBV10-2,.,TRBJ1-2,.,13,CASTQDGNYGYTF,TGCGCCAGCACGCAGGACGGGAACTATGGCTACACCTTC
TRBV4-3,.,TRBJ1-4,.,14,CASSQGGGREKLFF,TGCGCCAGCAGCCAAGGAGGGGGGAGGGAAAAACTGTTTTTT
TRBV4-1,TRBD2,TRBJ2-1,.,16,CASSQEVTSGSNEQFF,TGCGCCAGCAGCCAAGAGGTGACTAGCGGGAGTAATGAGCAGTTCTTC
TRBV2,.,TRBJ2-7,few,12,CASFSLAYEQYF,TGTGCCAGCTTTTCGTTAGCCTACGAGCAGTACTTC